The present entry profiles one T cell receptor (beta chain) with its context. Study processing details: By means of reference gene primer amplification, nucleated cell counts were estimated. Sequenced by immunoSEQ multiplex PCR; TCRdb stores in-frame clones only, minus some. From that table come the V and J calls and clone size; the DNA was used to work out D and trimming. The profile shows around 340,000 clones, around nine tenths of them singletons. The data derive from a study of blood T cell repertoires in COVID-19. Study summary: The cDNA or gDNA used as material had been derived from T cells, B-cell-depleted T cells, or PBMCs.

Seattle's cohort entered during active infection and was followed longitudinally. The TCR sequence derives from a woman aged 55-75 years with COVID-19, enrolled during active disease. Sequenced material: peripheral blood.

The CDR3 DNA follows: TGCGCCAGCAGCCTGGGGTCGGGGTCCACTGAAGCTTTCTTT. Its protein product is CASSLGSGSTEAFF. The V and J genes are TRBV4-1 and TRBJ1-1; D unclear. Germline lookup yields CDR1 MGHRA and CDR2 YSYEKL. The CDR3 totals 14 residues. The V gene lost 4 bases and the J gene lost 4 bases, with 13 bases spanning the gap.